The T cell receptor beta chain under discussion was sequenced for a study of shared clonotypes between healthy human individuals. Study in general: The study drew on a couple of women and three men aged 18 to 49 as donors.

This CDR3 region has 16 residues. Germline V gene data show CDR1 as SGDLS and CDR2 as YYNGEE. Germline trimming cut 4 bases from V and 7 bases from J; bases unmatched to any gene: 12. Assay: immunoSEQ multiplex PCR; the TCRdb copy retains only in-frame clones and omits some. The sample consists of around 2.5 million clones, 93% of them appearing once. This chain links TRBV9 with TRBJ2-1; TRBD1 matches 9 bases. Sample: naive CD4+ T cells from PBMCs. Sample subset: CD45RA+ positively selected. The sequence came from a young man in good health. Some clones in this sample may be carry-over from other donors' samples. CDR3 loop: CASSLRSGQGRNEQFF. In DNA form, the CDR3 reads TGTGCCAGCAGCCTCAGGTCGGGACAGGGAAGGAATGAGCAGTTCTTC. Based on the CDR3 plus reference TRBV9 and TRBJ2-1, the full variable domain is DSGVTQTPKHLITATGQRVTLRCSPRSGDLSVYWYQQSLDQGLQFLIQYYNGEERAKGNILERFSAQQFPDLHSELNLSSLELGDSALYFCASSLRSGQGRNEQFFGPGTRLTVL.